Listed below are T cell receptor beta chains from one sample, sequenced in a study of cytomegalovirus exposure and HLA in healthy donors. The data were produced by immunoSEQ multiplex PCR, yet TCRdb's version contains in-frame clones alone and is incomplete. The sample lists about 62,000 clones, over 90% occurring once. Sequencing was done on a sample of PBMCs. The origin of the receptors is a woman aged 18-30 years in good health and CMV-seropositive. Each CDR3 is given with its conserved first and last residue. D genes are given only for firm matches. Only some rows state a clone size, as once, few, many or a class for expanded clones.

J gene: TRBJ2-7; clone size: NA; V gene: TRBV6-5; D gene: NA; CDR3 DNA: TGTGCCAGCAGCGACAACCACGAGCAGTACTTC; CDR3 protein: CASSDNHEQYF
J gene: TRBJ2-5; clone size: NA; V gene: TRBV7-6; D gene: TRBD2; CDR3 DNA: TGTGCCAGCAGCTCCGCGACTAGCGGGGATCTACAAGAGACCCAGTACTTC; CDR3 protein: CASSSATSGDLQETQYF
J gene: TRBJ1-1; clone size: NA; V gene: TRBV7-8; D gene: NA; CDR3 DNA: TGTGCCAGCAGCTTTAGGGGGATGAACACTGAAGCTTTCTTT; CDR3 protein: CASSFRGMNTEAFF
J gene: TRBJ2-1; clone size: NA; V gene: TRBV25-1; D gene: TRBD2; CDR3 DNA: TGTGCCAGCAGCTTTGCCGGGGGGGACTACAATGAGCAGTTCTTC; CDR3 protein: CASSFAGGDYNEQFF
J gene: TRBJ2-1; clone size: NA; V gene: TRBV5-6; D gene: NA; CDR3 DNA: TGTGCCAGCAGCTTTGAGAGTGCGTACAATGAGCAGTTCTTC; CDR3 protein: CASSFESAYNEQFF
J gene: TRBJ2-5; clone size: NA; V gene: TRBV12-5; D gene: NA; CDR3 DNA: TGTGCTAGTGGTTTATCCACCGGCGGCCAAGAGACCCAGTACTTC; CDR3 protein: CASGLSTGGQETQYF
J gene: TRBJ2-1; clone size: NA; V gene: TRBV30; D gene: TRBD2; CDR3 DNA: TGTGCCTGGAGTGGGGATGGACTAGACTCCTACAATGAGCAGTTCTTC; CDR3 protein: CAWSGDGLDSYNEQFF
J gene: TRBJ1-1; clone size: NA; V gene: TRBV27; D gene: NA; CDR3 DNA: TGTGCCAGCAGTTTAAGGGTCCGGGGGGACACTGAAGCTTTCTTT; CDR3 protein: CASSLRVRGDTEAFF
J gene: TRBJ2-2; clone size: NA; V gene: TRBV5-1; D gene: NA; CDR3 DNA: TGCGCCAGCAGCTTTTCGGTCGTAAGCACCGGGGAGCTGTTTTTT; CDR3 protein: CASSFSVVSTGELFF
J gene: TRBJ2-5; clone size: NA; V gene: TRBV10-3; D gene: TRBD1; CDR3 DNA: TGTGCCATCAGTGTCGGGACAGGGGCCCAAGAGACCCAGTACTTC; CDR3 protein: CAISVGTGAQETQYF
J gene: TRBJ2-3; clone size: NA; V gene: TRBV7-6; D gene: NA; CDR3 DNA: TGTGCCAGCAGCCAGGACAGTCCCACAGATACGCAGTATTTT; CDR3 protein: CASSQDSPTDTQYF
J gene: TRBJ2-7; clone size: NA; V gene: TRBV5-1; D gene: NA; CDR3 DNA: TGCGCCAGCTGGAGAGGCAGGGGCTCCTACGAGCAGTACTTC; CDR3 protein: CASWRGRGSYEQYF
J gene: TRBJ2-4; clone size: NA; V gene: TRBV2; D gene: NA; CDR3 DNA: TGTGCCAGCAGCCCCCGGGACATCACTTTAGCCAAAAACATTCAGTACTTC; CDR3 protein: CASSPRDITLAKNIQYF
J gene: TRBJ1-5; clone size: NA; V gene: TRBV6-1; D gene: TRBD1; CDR3 DNA: TGTGCCAGCAGTGAAGGGACAGGGTTCTATAGCAATCAGCCCCAGCATTTT; CDR3 protein: CASSEGTGFYSNQPQHF
J gene: TRBJ2-3; clone size: NA; V gene: TRBV6-6; D gene: NA; CDR3 DNA: TGTGCCAGCACCACATCTAGGCTAGCAAGCACAGATACGCAGTATTTT; CDR3 protein: CASTTSRLASTDTQYF
J gene: TRBJ2-7; clone size: NA; V gene: TRBV29-1; D gene: TRBD1; CDR3 DNA: TGCAGCGTTACGACAGGGGACCTAAGCTCCTACGAGCAGTACTTC; CDR3 protein: CSVTTGDLSSYEQYF
J gene: TRBJ2-3; clone size: NA; V gene: TRBV15; D gene: TRBD1; CDR3 DNA: TGTGCCACCAGCAGGAAGGACAGGTTAATAACAGATACGCAGTATTTT; CDR3 protein: CATSRKDRLITDTQYF
J gene: TRBJ1-4; clone size: NA; V gene: TRBV30; D gene: TRBD1; CDR3 DNA: TGTGCCTCAACCGGGACAGTAAATGAAAAACTGTTTTTT; CDR3 protein: CASTGTVNEKLFF
J gene: TRBJ2-2; clone size: NA; V gene: TRBV7-2; D gene: NA; CDR3 DNA: TGTGCCGTAGGGGCGGGGGAGCTGTTTTTT; CDR3 protein: CAVGAGELFF
J gene: TRBJ1-2; clone size: NA; V gene: TRBV5-5; D gene: NA; CDR3 DNA: TGTGCCAGCAGCTTTAACCCCCGGCGGATATATGGCTACACCTTC; CDR3 protein: CASSFNPRRIYGYTF
J gene: TRBJ1-1; clone size: NA; V gene: TRBV6-1; D gene: NA; CDR3 DNA: TGTGCCAGCAGTGAAGGGGATACCAGGGACACTGAAGCTTTCTTT; CDR3 protein: CASSEGDTRDTEAFF
J gene: TRBJ1-3; clone size: NA; V gene: TRBV7-2; D gene: NA; CDR3 DNA: TGTGCCAGCAGCTTAGTGAACACGGGAGGTGGCGACACCATATATTTT; CDR3 protein: CASSLVNTGGGDTIYF
J gene: TRBJ1-2; clone size: NA; V gene: TRBV5-1; D gene: NA; CDR3 DNA: TGCGCCAGCAGCTCCGACAGCAACCCTAACTATGGCTACACCTTC; CDR3 protein: CASSSDSNPNYGYTF
J gene: TRBJ2-6; clone size: NA; V gene: TRBV7-2; D gene: NA; CDR3 DNA: TGTGCCAGCAGTCCCTCGGTCTCTGGGGCCAACGTCCTGACTTTC; CDR3 protein: CASSPSVSGANVLTF
J gene: TRBJ2-3; clone size: once; V gene: TRBV20-1; D gene: TRBD2; CDR3 DNA: TGCAGTATGACTAGCGGGCGAACGCAGTATTTT; CDR3 protein: CSMTSGRTQYF
J gene: TRBJ2-1; clone size: NA; V gene: TRBV30; D gene: NA; CDR3 DNA: TGTGCCTGGAGAGGTGGGCAGGGTTATAGGGATGAGCAGTTCTTC; CDR3 protein: CAWRGGQGYRDEQFF
J gene: TRBJ2-1; clone size: NA; V gene: TRBV28; D gene: TRBD1; CDR3 DNA: TGTGCCAGCCTCGGGACAGGGGATGAGCAGTTCTTC; CDR3 protein: CASLGTGDEQFF
J gene: TRBJ2-2; clone size: NA; V gene: TRBV9; D gene: TRBD1; CDR3 DNA: TGTGCCAGCAGCGTTTCGACAGGGCCGAACACCGGGGAGCTGTTTTTT; CDR3 protein: CASSVSTGPNTGELFF
J gene: TRBJ2-5; clone size: once; V gene: TRBV5-1; D gene: NA; CDR3 DNA: TGCGCCAGCAGCTTGCAGACAGCATACCTTGAGACCCAGTACTTC; CDR3 protein: CASSLQTAYLETQYF
J gene: TRBJ2-1; clone size: NA; V gene: TRBV15; D gene: NA; CDR3 DNA: TGTGCCACCAGCGATCAGGGGAACAATGAGCAGTTCTTC; CDR3 protein: CATSDQGNNEQFF
J gene: TRBJ2-5; clone size: NA; V gene: TRBV12-1; D gene: NA; CDR3 DNA: TGTGCCAGACCCACCCCGGGGATCCGGCAAGAGACCCAGTACTTC; CDR3 protein: CARPTPGIRQETQYF
J gene: TRBJ1-1; clone size: NA; V gene: TRBV20-1; D gene: NA; CDR3 DNA: TGCAGTGCTAGTTTAGGGAGGGGGGCTTTCTTT; CDR3 protein: CSASLGRGAFF
J gene: TRBJ2-1; clone size: NA; V gene: TRBV7-9; D gene: NA; CDR3 DNA: TGTGCCAGCAGCTCTACCCTAAGCTCCTACAATGAGCAGTTCTTC; CDR3 protein: CASSSTLSSYNEQFF
J gene: TRBJ2-1; clone size: NA; V gene: TRBV28; D gene: TRBD2; CDR3 DNA: TGTGCCAGCAGTCCCGGGATGGGTGGCGGGAGGTACAATGAGCAGTTCTTC; CDR3 protein: CASSPGMGGGRYNEQFF
J gene: TRBJ1-1; clone size: NA; V gene: TRBV30; D gene: NA; CDR3 DNA: TGTGCCTGGAGTGTAACCGGACAGAAAGCTTTCTTT; CDR3 protein: CAWSVTGQKAFF
J gene: TRBJ1-5; clone size: NA; V gene: TRBV27; D gene: NA; CDR3 DNA: TGTGCCAGCAGTTTATCCCCTAATAGCAATCAGCCCCAGCATTTT; CDR3 protein: CASSLSPNSNQPQHF
J gene: TRBJ1-1; clone size: NA; V gene: TRBV10-2; D gene: NA; CDR3 DNA: TGCGCCAGCAGTGATTATGGACAGCTGGAAGCTTTCTTT; CDR3 protein: CASSDYGQLEAFF
J gene: TRBJ1-5; clone size: NA; V gene: TRBV28; D gene: TRBD1; CDR3 DNA: TGTGCCAGCAGTTTATTTGTATGGAGGACAGGGGTATCGGGAAGCAATCAGCCCCAGCATTTT; CDR3 protein: CASSLFVWRTGVSGSNQPQHF
J gene: TRBJ2-7; clone size: NA; V gene: TRBV5-6; D gene: TRBD1; CDR3 DNA: TGTGCCAGCAGTGTCCGGACAGGGCGGGACGAGCAGTACTTC; CDR3 protein: CASSVRTGRDEQYF
J gene: TRBJ2-1; clone size: NA; V gene: TRBV7-9; D gene: NA; CDR3 DNA: TGTGCCAGCAGCTTAGCCGACAATGAGCAGTTCTTC; CDR3 protein: CASSLADNEQFF